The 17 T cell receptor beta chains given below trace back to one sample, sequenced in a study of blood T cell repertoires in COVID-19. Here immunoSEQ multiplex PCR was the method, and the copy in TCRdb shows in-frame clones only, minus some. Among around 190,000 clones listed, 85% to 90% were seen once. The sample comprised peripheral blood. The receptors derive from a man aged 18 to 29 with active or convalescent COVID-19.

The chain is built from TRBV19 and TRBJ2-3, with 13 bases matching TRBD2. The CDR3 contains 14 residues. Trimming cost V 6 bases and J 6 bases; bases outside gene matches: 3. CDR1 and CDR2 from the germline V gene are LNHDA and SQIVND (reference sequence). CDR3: CASRPTSGRDTQYF. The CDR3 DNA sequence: TGTGCCAGTAGACCGACTAGCGGGAGGGATACGCAGTATTTT.

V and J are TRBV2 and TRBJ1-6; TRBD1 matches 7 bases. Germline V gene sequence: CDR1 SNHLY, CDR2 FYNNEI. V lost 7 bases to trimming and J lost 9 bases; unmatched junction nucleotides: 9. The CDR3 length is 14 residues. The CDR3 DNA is TGTGCCAGCAAGGTAGACAGGGTTGGTTCACCCCTCCACTTT. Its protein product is CASKVDRVGSPLHF.

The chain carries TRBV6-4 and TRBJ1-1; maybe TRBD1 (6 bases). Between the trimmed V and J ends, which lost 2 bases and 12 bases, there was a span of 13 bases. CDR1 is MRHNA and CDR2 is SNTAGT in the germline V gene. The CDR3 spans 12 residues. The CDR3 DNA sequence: TGTGCCAGCAGTGACGGGGCAGGGGTACCTTTCTTT. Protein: CASSDGAGVPFF.

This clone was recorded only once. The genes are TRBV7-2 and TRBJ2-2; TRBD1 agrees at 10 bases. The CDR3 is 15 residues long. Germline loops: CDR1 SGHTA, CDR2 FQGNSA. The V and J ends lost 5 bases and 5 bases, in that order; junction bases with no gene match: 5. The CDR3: CASSQTGQGTGELFF. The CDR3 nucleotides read TGTGCCAGCAGCCAAACGGGACAGGGGACCGGGGAGCTGTTTTTT.

The CDR3 DNA follows: TGTGCCAGCAGCCCCCCTTTTGGACAGGGCCGGGGCTACACCTTC. Its protein product is CASSPPFGQGRGYTF. The chain combines TRBV7-8 with TRBJ1-2; 8 bases are shared with TRBD1. J was trimmed by 8 bases and V by 5 bases; bases with no gene match: 13. Germline V gene lookup returns CDR1 SGHVS and CDR2 FQNEAQ. This CDR3 contains 15 residues.

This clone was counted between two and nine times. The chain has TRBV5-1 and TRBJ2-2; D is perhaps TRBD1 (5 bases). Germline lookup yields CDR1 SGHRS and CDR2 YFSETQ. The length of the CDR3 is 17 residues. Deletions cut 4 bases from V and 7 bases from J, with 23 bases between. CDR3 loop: CASSAQWGQEMGGELFF. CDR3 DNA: TGCGCCAGCAGCGCGCAATGGGGCCAGGAGATGGGCGGGGAGCTGTTTTTT.

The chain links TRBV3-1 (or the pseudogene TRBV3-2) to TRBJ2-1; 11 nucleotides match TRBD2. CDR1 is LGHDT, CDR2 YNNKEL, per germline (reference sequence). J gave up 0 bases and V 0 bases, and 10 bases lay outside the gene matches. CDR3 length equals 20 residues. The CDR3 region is CASSQDQASGRTYSYNEQFF. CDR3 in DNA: TGTGCCAGCAGCCAAGATCAAGCTAGCGGGAGGACCTACTCCTACAATGAGCAGTTCTTC.

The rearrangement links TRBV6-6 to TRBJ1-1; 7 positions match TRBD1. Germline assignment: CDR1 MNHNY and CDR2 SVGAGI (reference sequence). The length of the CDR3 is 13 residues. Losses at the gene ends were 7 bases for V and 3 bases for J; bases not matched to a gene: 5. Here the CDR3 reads CASTNRGDTEAFF. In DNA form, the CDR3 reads TGTGCCAGCACTAACAGGGGTGACACTGAAGCTTTCTTT.

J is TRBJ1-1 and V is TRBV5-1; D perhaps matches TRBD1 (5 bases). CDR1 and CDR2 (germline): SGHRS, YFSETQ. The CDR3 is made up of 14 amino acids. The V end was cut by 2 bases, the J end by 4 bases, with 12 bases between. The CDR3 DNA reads TGCGCCAGCAGCTTAGCAGGGATGCCCACTGAAGCTTTCTTT. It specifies CASSLAGMPTEAFF.

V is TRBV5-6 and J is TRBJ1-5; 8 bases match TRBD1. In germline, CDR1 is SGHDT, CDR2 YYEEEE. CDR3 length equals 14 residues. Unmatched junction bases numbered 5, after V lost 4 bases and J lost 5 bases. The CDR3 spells CASSQGAGDQPQHF. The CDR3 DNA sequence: TGTGCCAGCAGCCAGGGGGCAGGGGATCAGCCCCAGCATTTT.

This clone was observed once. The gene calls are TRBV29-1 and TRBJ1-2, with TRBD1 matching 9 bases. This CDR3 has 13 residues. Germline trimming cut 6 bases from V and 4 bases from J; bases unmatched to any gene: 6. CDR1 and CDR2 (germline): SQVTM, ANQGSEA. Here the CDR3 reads CSVPQGAGYGYTF. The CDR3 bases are TGCAGCGTCCCACAGGGGGCAGGCTATGGCTACACCTTC.

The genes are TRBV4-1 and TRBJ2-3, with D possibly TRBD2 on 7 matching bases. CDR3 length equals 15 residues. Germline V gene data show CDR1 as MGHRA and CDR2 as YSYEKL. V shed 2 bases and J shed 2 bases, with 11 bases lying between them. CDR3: CASSQRGDYTDTQYF. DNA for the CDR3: TGCGCCAGCAGCCAAAGGGGGGACTACACAGATACGCAGTATTTT.

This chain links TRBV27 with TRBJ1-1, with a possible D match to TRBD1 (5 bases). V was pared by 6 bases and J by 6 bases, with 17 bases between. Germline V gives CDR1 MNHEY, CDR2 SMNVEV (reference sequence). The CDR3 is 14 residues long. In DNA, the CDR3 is TGTGCCAGCAGCCGCGTGGGGGGGACCGCTGAAGCTTTCTTT. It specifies CASSRVGGTAEAFF.

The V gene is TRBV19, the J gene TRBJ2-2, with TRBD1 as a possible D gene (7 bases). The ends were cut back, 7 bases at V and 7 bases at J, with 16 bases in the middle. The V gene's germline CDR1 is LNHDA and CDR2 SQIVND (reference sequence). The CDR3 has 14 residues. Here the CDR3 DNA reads TGTGCCAGTATTCAGGGGGGCCAGGGCGGGGAGCTGTTTTTT. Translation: CASIQGGQGGELFF.

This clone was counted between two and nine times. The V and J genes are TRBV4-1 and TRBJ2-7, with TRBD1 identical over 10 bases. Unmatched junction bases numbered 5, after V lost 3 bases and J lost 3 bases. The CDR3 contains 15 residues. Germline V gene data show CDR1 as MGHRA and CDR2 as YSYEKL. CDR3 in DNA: TGCGCCAGCAGCCACGGGACAGGGGATTTCTACGAGCAGTACTTC. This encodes CASSHGTGDFYEQYF.

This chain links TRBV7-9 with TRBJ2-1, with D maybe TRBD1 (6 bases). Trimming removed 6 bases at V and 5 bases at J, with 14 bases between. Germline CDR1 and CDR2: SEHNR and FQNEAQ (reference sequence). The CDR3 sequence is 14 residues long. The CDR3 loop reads CASRRQDWNNEQFF. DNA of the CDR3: TGTGCCAGCAGGAGACAGGACTGGAACAATGAGCAGTTCTTC.

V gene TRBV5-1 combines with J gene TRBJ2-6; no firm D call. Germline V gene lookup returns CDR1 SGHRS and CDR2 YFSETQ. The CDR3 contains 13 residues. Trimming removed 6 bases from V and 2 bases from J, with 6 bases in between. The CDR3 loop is CASTAAGANVLTF. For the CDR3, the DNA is TGCGCCAGCACCGCAGCTGGGGCCAACGTCCTGACTTTC.